The T cell receptor beta chain described here comes from a study of technical replicates of blood from several donors. J was trimmed by 8 bases and V by 1 base; bases with no gene match: 3. From germline, CDR1 is MGHRA and CDR2 YSYEKL. There are 15 residues in the CDR3. The table came from immunoSEQ multiplex PCR; TCRdb's copy has only in-frame clones and leaves some out. This table has approximately 89,000 clones, 85% to 95% appearing once. The chain uses TRBV4-1 and TRBJ2-1; TRBD2 aligns across 12 bases. The TCR sequence derives from a human donor in good health. The sequenced sample consisted of T cells isolated from PBMCs. The CDR3 reads CASSQVASGRDEQFF. Written as DNA, the CDR3 is TGCGCCAGCAGCCAAGTTGCTAGCGGGAGGGATGAGCAGTTCTTC.